The present T cell receptor (beta chain) was sequenced within a study of blood T cell repertoires in COVID-19. Study as a whole: PBMCs, B-cell-depleted T cells, or T cells provided the cDNA or gDNA that made up the material.

Clones were sequenced by immunoSEQ multiplex PCR, and TCRdb holds only the in-frame ones, with some missing. Of 400,000 to 550,000 clones listed, 80% to 90% were seen once; the top ten hold around 4.4%. The receptor's source is a woman in her thirties with acute or convalescent COVID-19. The sequencing sample was made of peripheral blood.

The CDR3 protein is CASGLDLSSGGADTQYF. The CDR3 DNA follows: TGTGCTAGTGGTTTGGACCTCTCTAGCGGGGGGGCGGATACGCAGTATTTT. The V and J genes are TRBV12-5 and TRBJ2-3, with 12 bases that match TRBD2. Trimming at V came to 1 base and at J to 6 bases, leaving 8 bases not matched to a gene. CDR1 and CDR2 (germline): LGHNT, FRNRAP. The length of the CDR3 is 17 residues.